Detailed here is one T cell receptor (beta chain). This CDR3 region has 14 residues. V shed 8 bases, J shed 4 bases, and the junction held 10 bases outside the gene matches. Germline V CDR1 and CDR2: MDHEN, SYDVKM. This record belongs to a study of technical replicates of blood from several donors. Only in-frame clones appear in the TCRdb table, and some are missing; sequencing was by immunoSEQ multiplex PCR. The sample consists of fewer than 100,000 clones, just under 95% of them appearing once. This receptor was identified in a human donor in good health. V gene TRBV28 combines with J gene TRBJ1-2; 7 bases fit TRBD1. Sequenced material: T cells isolated from PBMCs. The CDR3 coding sequence is TGTGCCAGCTCCAAGACAGGGACCTTCTATGGCTACACCTTC. Its protein is CASSKTGTFYGYTF.